This TCR beta chain is from a study of Graves' ophthalmopathy and Graves' hyperthyroidism. The overall study: At initial diagnosis, peripheral blood was obtained, and this preceded any treatment.

This clonotype was counted only a few times. Using RNA transcripts, the TCR beta CDR3 regions were amplified. Following a first-round RT-PCR that used HTBI primers, a second-round multiplex PCR was carried out. TCRdb reprocessed the multiplex PCR reads via MiXCR and lists one record per CDR3 protein. This table has roughly 480,000 distinct CDR3 sequences, approximately 15% appearing once. The CDR3 extends over 15 amino acids. V dropped 0 bases and J dropped 3; count of bases not matched to a gene: 2. Germline values: CDR1 MGHRA, CDR2 YSYEKL. The sequence came from a woman under 40 with Graves' ophthalmopathy. The sample comprised blood. The chain links TRBV4-1 to TRBJ1-5; 7 bases are a match to TRBD1. In DNA, the CDR3 is TGCGCCAGCAGCCAAGAAGGGACAGCCAATCAGCCCCAGCATTTT. It encodes CASSQEGTANQPQHF.